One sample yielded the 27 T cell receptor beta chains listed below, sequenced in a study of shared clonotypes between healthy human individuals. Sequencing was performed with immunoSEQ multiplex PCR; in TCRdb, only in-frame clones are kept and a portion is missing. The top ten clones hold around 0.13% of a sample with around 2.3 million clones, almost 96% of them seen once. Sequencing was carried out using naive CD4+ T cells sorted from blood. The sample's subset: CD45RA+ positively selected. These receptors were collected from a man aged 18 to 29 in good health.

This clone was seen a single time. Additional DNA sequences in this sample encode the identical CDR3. CDR3 loop: CASSWTAYEQYF. The CDR3 bases are TGTGCCAGCAGTTGGACAGCCTACGAGCAGTACTTC. V usage is TRBV6-1 and J usage is TRBJ2-7, with a possible D match to TRBD1 (6 bases). Trimming pared 5 bases from V and 2 bases from J, leaving 7 bases between. The CDR3 totals 12 residues. CDR1 MNHNS and CDR2 SASEGT come from the germline V gene.

Here the CDR3 reads CASSLEDRLYEQYF. The CDR3 DNA reads TGTGCCAGCAGCTTAGAGGACAGACTCTACGAGCAGTACTTC. The chain recombines TRBV7-8 with TRBJ2-7, with D tentatively TRBD1 (6 bases). Germline CDR1 SGHVS, CDR2 FQNEAQ. The CDR3 length is 14 residues. With 1 base removed from V and 3 bases from J, the gap between germline ends came to 10 bases.

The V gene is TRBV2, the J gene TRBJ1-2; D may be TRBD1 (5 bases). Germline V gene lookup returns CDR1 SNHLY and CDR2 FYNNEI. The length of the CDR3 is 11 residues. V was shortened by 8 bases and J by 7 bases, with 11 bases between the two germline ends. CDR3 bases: TGTGCCAGCGACGGGGCAGCTGGCTACACCTTC. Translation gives CASDGAAGYTF.

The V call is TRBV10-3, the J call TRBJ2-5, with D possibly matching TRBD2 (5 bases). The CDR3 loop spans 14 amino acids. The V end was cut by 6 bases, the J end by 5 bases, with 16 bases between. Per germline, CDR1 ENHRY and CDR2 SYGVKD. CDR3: CAISPPGNGETQYF. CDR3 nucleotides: TGTGCCATCAGCCCCCCGGGAAATGGGGAGACCCAGTACTTC.

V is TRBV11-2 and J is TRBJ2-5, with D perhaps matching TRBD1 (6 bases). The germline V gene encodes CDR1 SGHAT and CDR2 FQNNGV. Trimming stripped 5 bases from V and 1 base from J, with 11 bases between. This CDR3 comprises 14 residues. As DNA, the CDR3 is TGTGCCAGCAGCCCCGGGACACGCCAAGAGACCCAGTACTTC. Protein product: CASSPGTRQETQYF.

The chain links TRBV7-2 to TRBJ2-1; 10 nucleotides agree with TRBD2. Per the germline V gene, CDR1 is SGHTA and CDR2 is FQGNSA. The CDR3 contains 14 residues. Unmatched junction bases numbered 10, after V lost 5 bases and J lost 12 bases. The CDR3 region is CASSPVVLAGAQFF. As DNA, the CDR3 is TGTGCCAGCAGCCCAGTGGTCCTAGCGGGAGCGCAGTTCTTC.

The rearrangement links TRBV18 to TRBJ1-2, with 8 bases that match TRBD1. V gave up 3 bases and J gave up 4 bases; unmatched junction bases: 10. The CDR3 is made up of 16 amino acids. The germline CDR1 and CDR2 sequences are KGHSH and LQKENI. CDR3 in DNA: TGTGCCAGCTCACCCAATGACAGGGGTGAGAGCTATGGCTACACCTTC. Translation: CASSPNDRGESYGYTF.

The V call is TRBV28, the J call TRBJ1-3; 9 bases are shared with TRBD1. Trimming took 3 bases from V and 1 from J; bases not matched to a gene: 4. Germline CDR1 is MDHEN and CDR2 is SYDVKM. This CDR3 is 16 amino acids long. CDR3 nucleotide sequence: TGTGCCAGCAGTTTCCGGGACAGGGTTTCTGGAAACACCATATATTTT. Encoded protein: CASSFRDRVSGNTIYF.

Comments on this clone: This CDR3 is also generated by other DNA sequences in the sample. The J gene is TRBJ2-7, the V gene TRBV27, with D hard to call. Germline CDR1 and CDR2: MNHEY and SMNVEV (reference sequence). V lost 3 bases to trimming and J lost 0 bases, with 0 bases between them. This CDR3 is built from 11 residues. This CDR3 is CASSFSYEQYF. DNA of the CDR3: TGTGCCAGCAGTTTCTCCTACGAGCAGTACTTC.

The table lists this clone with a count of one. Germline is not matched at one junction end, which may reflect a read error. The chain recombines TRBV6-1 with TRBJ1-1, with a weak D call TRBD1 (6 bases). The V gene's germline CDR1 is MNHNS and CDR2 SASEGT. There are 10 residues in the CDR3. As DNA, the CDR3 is TGTGCCAGCAGTGAAGTCGGGACAACATTT. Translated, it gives CASSEVGTTF.

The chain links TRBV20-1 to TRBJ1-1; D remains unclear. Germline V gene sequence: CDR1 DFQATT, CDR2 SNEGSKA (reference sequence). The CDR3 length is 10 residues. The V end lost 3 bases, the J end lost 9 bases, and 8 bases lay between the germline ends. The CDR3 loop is CSASLNQAFF. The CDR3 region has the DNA TGCAGTGCTAGCCTGAACCAAGCTTTCTTT.

This CDR3 reads CASSLDLALAGTDTQYF. The CDR3 bases are TGTGCCAGCAGCTTGGATCTGGCCCTGGCGGGCACAGATACGCAGTATTTT. The chain has TRBV5-4 and TRBJ2-3; D remains unclear. Germline V gene data show CDR1 as SGHNT and CDR2 as YYREEE (reference sequence). Trimming cost V 0 bases and J 1 base, with 15 bases left between them. The CDR3 consists of 17 residues.

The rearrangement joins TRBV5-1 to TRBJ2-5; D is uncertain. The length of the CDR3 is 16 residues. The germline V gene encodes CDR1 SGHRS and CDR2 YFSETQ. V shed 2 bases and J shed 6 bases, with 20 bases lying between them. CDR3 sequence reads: CASSFYSGGELKTQYF. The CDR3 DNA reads TGCGCCAGCAGCTTTTACTCGGGCGGTGAGTTGAAGACCCAGTACTTC.

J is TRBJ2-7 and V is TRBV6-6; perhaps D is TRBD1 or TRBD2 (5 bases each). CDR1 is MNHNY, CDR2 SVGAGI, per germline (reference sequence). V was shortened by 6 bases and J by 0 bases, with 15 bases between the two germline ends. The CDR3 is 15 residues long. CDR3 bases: TGTGCCAGCAGCTCCCCGGGACGGCTCTCCTACGAGCAGTACTTC. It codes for CASSSPGRLSYEQYF.

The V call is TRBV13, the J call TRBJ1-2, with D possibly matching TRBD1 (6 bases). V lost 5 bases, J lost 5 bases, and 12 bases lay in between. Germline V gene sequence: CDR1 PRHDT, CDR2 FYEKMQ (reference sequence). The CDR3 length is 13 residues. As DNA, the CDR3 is TGTGCCAGCAGCAGAGGACAGCTTTATGGCTACACCTTC. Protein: CASSRGQLYGYTF. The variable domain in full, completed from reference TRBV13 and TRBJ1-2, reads AAGVIQSPRHLIKEKRETATLKCYPIPRHDTVYWYQQGPGQDPQFLISFYEKMQSDKGSIPDRFSAQQFSDYHSELNMSSLELGDSALYFCASSRGQLYGYTFGSGTRLTVV.

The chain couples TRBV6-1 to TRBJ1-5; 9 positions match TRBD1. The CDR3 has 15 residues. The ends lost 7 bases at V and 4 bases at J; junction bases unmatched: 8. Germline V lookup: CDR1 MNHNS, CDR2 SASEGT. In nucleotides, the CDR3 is TGTGCCAGCATCGAACCGGGACAGGGTAATCAGCCCCAGCATTTT. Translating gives CASIEPGQGNQPQHF.

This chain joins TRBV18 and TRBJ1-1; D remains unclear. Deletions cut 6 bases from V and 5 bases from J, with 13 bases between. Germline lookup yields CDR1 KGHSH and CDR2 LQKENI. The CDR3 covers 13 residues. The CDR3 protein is CASSEGWDTEAFF. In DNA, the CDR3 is TGTGCCAGCTCGGAGGGATGGGATACTGAAGCTTTCTTT.

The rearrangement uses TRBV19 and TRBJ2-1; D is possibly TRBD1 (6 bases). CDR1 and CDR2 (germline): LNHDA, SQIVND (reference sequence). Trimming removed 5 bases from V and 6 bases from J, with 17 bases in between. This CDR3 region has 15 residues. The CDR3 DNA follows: TGTGCCAGTAGTGTGACGAGGGGGATTCCCAATGAGCAGTTCTTC. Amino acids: CASSVTRGIPNEQFF.

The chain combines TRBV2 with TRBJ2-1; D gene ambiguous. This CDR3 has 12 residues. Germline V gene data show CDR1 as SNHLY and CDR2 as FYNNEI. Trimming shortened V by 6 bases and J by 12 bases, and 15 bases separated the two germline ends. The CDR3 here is CASSDRRVGQFF. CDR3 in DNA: TGTGCCAGCAGCGACCGAAGAGTCGGGCAGTTCTTC.

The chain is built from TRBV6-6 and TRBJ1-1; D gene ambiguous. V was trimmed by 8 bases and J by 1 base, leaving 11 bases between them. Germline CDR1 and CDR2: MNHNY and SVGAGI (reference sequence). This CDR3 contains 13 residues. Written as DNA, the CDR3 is TGTGCCAGCGGATATATGGGGAACACTGAAGCTTTCTTT. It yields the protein CASGYMGNTEAFF.

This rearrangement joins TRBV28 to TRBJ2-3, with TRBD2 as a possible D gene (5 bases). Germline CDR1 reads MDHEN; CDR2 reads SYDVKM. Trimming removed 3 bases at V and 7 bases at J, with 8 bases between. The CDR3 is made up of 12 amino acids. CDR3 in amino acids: CASSLSGNTQYF. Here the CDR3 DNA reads TGTGCCAGCAGTTTGTCGGGGAATACGCAGTATTTT.

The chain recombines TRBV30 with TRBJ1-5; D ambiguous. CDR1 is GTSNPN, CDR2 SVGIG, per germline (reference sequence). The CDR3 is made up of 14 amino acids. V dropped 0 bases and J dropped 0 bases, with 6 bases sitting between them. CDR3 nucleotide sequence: TGTGCCTGGAGTGTACTGAATAGCAATCAGCCCCAGCATTTT. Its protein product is CAWSVLNSNQPQHF. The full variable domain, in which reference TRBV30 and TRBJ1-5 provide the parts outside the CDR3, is SQTIHQWPATLVQPVGSPLSLECTVEGTSNPNLYWYRQAAGRGLQLLFYSVGIGQISSEVPQNLSASRPQDRQFILSSKKLLLSDSGFYLCAWSVLNSNQPQHFGDGTRLSIL.

Here the CDR3 reads CASSFGTAYEQYF. In nucleotides, the CDR3 is TGTGCCAGCAGCTTTGGGACAGCCTACGAGCAGTACTTC. The J gene is TRBJ2-7, the V gene TRBV11-2; 7 nucleotides line up with TRBD1. The CDR3 covers 13 residues. J lost 2 bases, V lost 3 bases, and 1 base had no gene match. CDR1 is SGHAT and CDR2 is FQNNGV in the germline V gene.

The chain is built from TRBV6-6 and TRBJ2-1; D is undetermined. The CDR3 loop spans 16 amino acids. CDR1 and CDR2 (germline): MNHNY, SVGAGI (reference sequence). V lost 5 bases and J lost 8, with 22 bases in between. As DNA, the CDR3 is TGTGCCAGCAGTCCTCGTGGTCACACACCTTCGGATGAGCAGTTCTTC. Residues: CASSPRGHTPSDEQFF.

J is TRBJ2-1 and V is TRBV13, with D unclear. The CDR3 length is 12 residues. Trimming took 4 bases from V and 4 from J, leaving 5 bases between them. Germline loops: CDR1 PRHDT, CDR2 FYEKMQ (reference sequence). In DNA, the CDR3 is TGTGCCAGCAGCTCCAGATACAATGAGCAGTTCTTC. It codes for CASSSRYNEQFF.

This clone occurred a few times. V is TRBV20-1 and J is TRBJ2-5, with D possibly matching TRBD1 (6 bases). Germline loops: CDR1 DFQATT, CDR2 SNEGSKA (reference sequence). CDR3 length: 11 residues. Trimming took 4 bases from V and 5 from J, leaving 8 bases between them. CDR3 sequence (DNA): TGCAGTGCTAACAGGGCGGAGACCCAGTACTTC. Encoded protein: CSANRAETQYF.

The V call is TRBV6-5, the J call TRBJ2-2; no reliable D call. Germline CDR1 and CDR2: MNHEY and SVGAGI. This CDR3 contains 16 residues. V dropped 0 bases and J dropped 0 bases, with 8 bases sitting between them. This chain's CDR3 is CASSYSAFSNTGELFF. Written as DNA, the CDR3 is TGTGCCAGCAGTTACTCAGCGTTTTCGAACACCGGGGAGCTGTTTTTT.